This T cell receptor (beta chain) was sequenced in a study of T cells after yellow fever vaccination. Study-wide context: With SMART-Seq v4 Ultra Low Input, the fractions containing low cell numbers were prepared. Study-level findings and limits: In post-booster samples, most primary-vaccination clones reappeared (about 97% CD4, 75% to 90% CD8). The appearance of a small share of clonotypes in both CD4 and CD8 compartments was observed.

Universal primer sites and UMIs were introduced during 5'RACE template-switching synthesis of TCR cDNA. TCRdb re-called the 5' RACE reads with MiXCR, one entry per CDR3 protein. The sample lists approximately 250,000 distinct CDR3 sequences; roughly 5.2% were seen once. About this clonotype: Its antigen is as yet unknown.

Per the germline V gene, CDR1 is LNHDA and CDR2 is SQIVND (reference sequence). Germline trimming cut 5 bases from V and 14 bases from J; bases unmatched to any gene: 10. The CDR3 extends over 13 amino acids. This chain joins TRBV19 and TRBJ1-5; 9 bases map to TRBD1. The clonotype comes from a man aged 18-30 years who received the YFV17D yellow fever vaccine. Source: CD4+ T cells sorted from PBMCs, taken on the day of the yellow fever booster vaccination. As DNA, the CDR3 is TGTGCCAGTAGTCGGACAGGGGCCACAATAAAGCATTTT. Protein: CASSRTGATIKHF.